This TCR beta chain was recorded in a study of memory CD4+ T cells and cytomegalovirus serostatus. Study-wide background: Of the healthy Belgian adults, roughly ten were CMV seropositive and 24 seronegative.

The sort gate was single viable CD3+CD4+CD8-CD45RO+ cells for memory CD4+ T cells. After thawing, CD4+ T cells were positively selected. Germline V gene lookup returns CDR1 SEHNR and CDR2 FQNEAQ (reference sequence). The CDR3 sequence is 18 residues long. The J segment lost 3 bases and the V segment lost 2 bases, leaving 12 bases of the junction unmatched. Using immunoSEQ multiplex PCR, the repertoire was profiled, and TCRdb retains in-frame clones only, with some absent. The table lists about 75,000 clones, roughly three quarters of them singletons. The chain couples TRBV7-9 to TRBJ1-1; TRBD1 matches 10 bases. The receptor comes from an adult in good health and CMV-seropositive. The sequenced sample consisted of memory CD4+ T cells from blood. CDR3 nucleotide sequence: TGTGCCAGCAGCTTAAAATTCGGACAGGGGGTTGGGGACACTGAAGCTTTCTTT. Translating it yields CASSLKFGQGVGDTEAFF.